This note documents a single T cell receptor beta chain sequence. Recruitment covered about 25 US areas and drew participants whose ages spanned 18 to 89 years. The sample is drawn from a study of blood T cell repertoires in COVID-19. Study background: Samples came from the United States, Italy and Spain, spanning acute and convalescent COVID-19.

Method: immunoSEQ multiplex PCR; TCRdb's copy keeps in-frame clones and lacks some. The sample holds roughly 200,000 clones, 65% to 90% seen once. The source is a woman aged 60 to 75 with acute COVID-19. Material for sequencing was PBMCs or T cells enriched from blood (not recorded which).

CDR3 amino acids: CASSSLQLWTGGDYGYTF. The CDR3 DNA sequence: TGTGCCAGCAGCTCTCTTCAACTCTGGACAGGGGGAGACTATGGCTACACCTTC. This sequence joins TRBV7-9 and TRBJ1-2; 10 bases align to TRBD1. J lost 3 bases, V lost 4 bases, and 14 bases had no gene match. There are 18 residues in the CDR3. Germline CDR1 is SEHNR and CDR2 is FQNEAQ (reference sequence).